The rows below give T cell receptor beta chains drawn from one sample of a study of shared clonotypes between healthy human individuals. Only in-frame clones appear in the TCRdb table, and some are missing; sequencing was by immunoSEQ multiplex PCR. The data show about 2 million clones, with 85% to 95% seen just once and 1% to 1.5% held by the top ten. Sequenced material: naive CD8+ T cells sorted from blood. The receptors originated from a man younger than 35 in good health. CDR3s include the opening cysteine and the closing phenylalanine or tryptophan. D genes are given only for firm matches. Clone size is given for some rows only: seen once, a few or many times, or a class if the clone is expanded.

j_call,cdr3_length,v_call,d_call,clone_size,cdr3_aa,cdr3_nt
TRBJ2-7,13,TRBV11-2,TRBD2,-,CASSWTSGYEQYF,TGTGCCAGCAGTTGGACTAGCGGCTACGAGCAGTACTTC
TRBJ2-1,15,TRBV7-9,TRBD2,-,CASSLSAGGPSEQFF,TGTGCCAGCAGCTTATCAGCGGGAGGGCCTAGTGAGCAGTTCTTC
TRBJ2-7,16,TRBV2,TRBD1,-,CASTETGGQGAYEQYF,TGTGCCAGCACTGAAACAGGGGGACAGGGGGCTTACGAGCAGTACTTC
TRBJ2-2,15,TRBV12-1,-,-,CASSPKASNTGELFF,TGTGCCAGCAGCCCAAAGGCGTCGAACACCGGGGAGCTGTTTTTT
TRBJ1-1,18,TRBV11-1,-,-,CASSDPLASGTADTEAFF,TGTGCCAGCAGCGACCCTCTTGCCTCGGGGACTGCTGACACTGAAGCTTTCTTT
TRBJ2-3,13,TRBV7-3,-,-,CASSLISGDTQYF,TGTGCCAGCAGCTTAATATCAGGAGATACGCAGTATTTT
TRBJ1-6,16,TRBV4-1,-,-,CASSQGGGEYNSPLHF,TGCGCCAGCAGCCAAGGCGGTGGGGAATATAATTCACCCCTCCACTTT
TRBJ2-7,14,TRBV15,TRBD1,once,CATSRLGTGDEQYF,TGTGCCACCAGCAGACTAGGGACAGGGGACGAGCAGTACTTC
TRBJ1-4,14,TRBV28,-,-,CASCWGAANEKLFF,TGTGCCAGCTGTTGGGGGGCAGCAAATGAAAAACTGTTTTTT
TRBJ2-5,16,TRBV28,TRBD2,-,CASSLLAGASEGTQYF,TGTGCCAGCAGTTTGCTAGCGGGGGCTTCCGAGGGGACCCAGTACTTC
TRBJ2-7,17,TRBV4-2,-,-,CASSQEGAGELSYEQYF,TGTGCCAGCAGCCAAGAGGGGGCGGGAGAGCTATCCTACGAGCAGTACTTC
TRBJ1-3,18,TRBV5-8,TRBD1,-,CASSYGVTGVPSGNTIYF,TGTGCCAGCAGCTACGGAGTCACAGGGGTTCCTTCTGGAAACACCATATATTTT
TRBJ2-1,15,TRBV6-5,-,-,CASSYSGGPYNEQFF,TGTGCCAGCAGTTACTCCGGGGGCCCATACAATGAGCAGTTCTTC
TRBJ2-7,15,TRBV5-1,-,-,CASSLVYTGSYEQYF,TGCGCCAGCAGCTTGGTTTATACGGGCTCCTACGAGCAGTACTTC
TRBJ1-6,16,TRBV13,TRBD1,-,CASSLEGQGAYSPLHF,TGTGCCAGCAGCTTAGAGGGACAGGGGGCTTATTCACCCCTCCACTTT
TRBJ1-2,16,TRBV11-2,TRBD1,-,CASSSGHTGEDGGYTF,TGTGCCAGCAGCTCCGGTCACACAGGGGAGGACGGAGGCTACACCTTC
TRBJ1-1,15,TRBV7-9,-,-,CASSHPPERNTEAFF,TGTGCCAGCAGCCATCCGCCCGAGAGGAACACTGAAGCTTTCTTT
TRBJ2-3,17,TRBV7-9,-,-,CASSLSVSPDFTDTQYF,TGTGCCAGCAGCTTAAGTGTTAGCCCCGACTTTACAGATACGCAGTATTTT